The 17 T cell receptor beta chains presented below share a single source sample, sequenced in a study of spatial heterogeneity in lung cancer. TCRdb reprocessed the 5' RACE reads via MiXCR and lists one record per CDR3 protein. This sample has around 20,000 distinct CDR3 sequences, with 9.2% found just once. Time point meaning: blood at routine non-recurrence follow-up after resection. Sequencing used PBMCs, obtained at follow-up. The origin of the receptors is a male donor with early-stage non-small cell lung cancer.

The chain uses TRBV6-1 and TRBJ2-2, with no clear D. Germline CDR1 is MNHNS and CDR2 is SASEGT. The CDR3 covers 16 residues. Trimming left V 1 base short and J 6 bases short, with 15 bases between. CDR3 sequence (DNA): TGTGCCAGCAGTGAAGTCGTGAGGAGTAGGGCCGGGGAGCTGTTTTTT. Amino acids: CASSEVVRSRAGELFF.

This clonotype rates as medium-sized. J is TRBJ2-7 and V is TRBV6-6; TRBD2 might be the D (5 bases). V was shortened by 0 bases and J by 0 bases, with 6 bases between the two germline ends. The CDR3 contains 14 residues. In germline, CDR1 is MNHNY, CDR2 SVGAGI (reference sequence). The CDR3 coding sequence is TGTGCCAGCAGTTACTCTAGCGACTCCTACGAGCAGTACTTC. Protein: CASSYSSDSYEQYF.

This clonotype was recorded many times. The genes are TRBV30 and TRBJ2-2, with TRBD1 matching 9 bases. Trimming took 1 base from V and 6 from J; bases not matched to a gene: 6. The CDR3 spans 15 residues. Germline CDR1 reads GTSNPN; CDR2 reads SVGIG (reference sequence). CDR3 DNA: TGTGCCTGGAGTGACAGGGGGCGCACACCCGGGGAGCTGTTTTTT. Its protein is CAWSDRGRTPGELFF.

This clonotype was seen many times. This chain joins TRBV6-2 or TRBV6-3 and TRBJ2-6; D call uncertain. The V gene lost 5 bases and the J gene lost 1 base, with 9 bases spanning the gap. This CDR3 spans 15 amino acids. Germline CDR1 MNHEY, CDR2 SVGEGT. The CDR3 is CASSQTDSGANVLTF. CDR3 in DNA: TGTGCCAGCAGTCAAACAGATTCTGGGGCCAACGTCCTGACTTTC.

This clonotype was observed at least ten times. The chain carries TRBV14 and TRBJ2-5, with 10 bases aligning to TRBD2. CDR3 size: 20 residues. Germline V CDR1 and CDR2: SGHDN, FVKESK. Trimming took 0 bases from V and 2 from J; bases not matched to a gene: 15. The CDR3 sequence: CASSQDRLAGVRPYQETQYF. The CDR3 region has the DNA TGTGCCAGCAGCCAAGATAGGCTAGCGGGAGTGCGGCCATATCAAGAGACCCAGTACTTC.

This clonotype was recorded a few times. The chain employs TRBV29-1 and TRBJ2-7; the D gene is possibly TRBD2 (5 bases). V lost 4 bases, J lost 6 bases, and 13 bases lay in between. Germline assignment: CDR1 SQVTM and CDR2 ANQGSEA. The CDR3 contains 12 residues. This CDR3 reads CSVGTRSAEQYF. The CDR3 DNA reads as TGCAGCGTTGGAACTAGATCTGCCGAGCAGTACTTC.

The V call is TRBV7-2, the J call TRBJ2-5; unclear D gene. Trimming removed 4 bases from V and 7 bases from J, with 13 bases in between. Germline loops: CDR1 SGHTA, CDR2 FQGNSA. The CDR3 spans 13 residues. The CDR3 coding sequence is TGTGCCAGCAGCTCAAACAACGGGCTGACCCAGTACTTC. It yields the protein CASSSNNGLTQYF. Together with reference TRBV7-2 and TRBJ2-5, the CDR3 gives the full variable domain: GAGVSQSPSNKVTEKGKDVELRCDPISGHTALYWYRQSLGQGLEFLIYFQGNSAPDKSGLPSDRFSAERTGGSVSTLTIQRTQQEDSAVYLCASSSNNGLTQYFGPGTRLLVL.

This clonotype has a handful of counts. The gene calls are TRBV3-1 and TRBJ2-7; no clear D gene. Germline V gene data show CDR1 as LGHDT and CDR2 as YNNKEL (reference sequence). This CDR3 has 15 residues. The V gene lost 1 base and the J gene lost 0 bases, with 10 bases spanning the gap. The chain's CDR3 is CASSQAPGPSYEQYF. CDR3 sequence (DNA): TGTGCCAGCAGCCAAGCCCCCGGGCCCTCCTACGAGCAGTACTTC.

This clonotype was found many times. The chain joins TRBV20-1 to TRBJ1-5; weak D call: TRBD1 (6 bases). V was clipped by 3 bases and J by 7 bases, with 10 bases between them. The CDR3 is 12 amino acids. From germline, CDR1 is DFQATT and CDR2 SNEGSKA (reference sequence). The CDR3, as DNA: TGCAGTGCTAGGGCCACAGGGCAGCCCCAGCATTTT. This sequence encodes CSARATGQPQHF.

Judged by abundance, this clonotype is medium-sized. This rearrangement joins TRBV5-6 to TRBJ2-4; D is unclear. The CDR3 length is 13 residues. Trimming removed 2 bases from V and 0 bases from J, with 3 bases in between. CDR1 and CDR2 (germline): SGHDT, YYEEEE. The CDR3 DNA sequence: TGTGCCAGCAGCTTTATAGCCAAAAACATTCAGTACTTC. Encoded protein: CASSFIAKNIQYF.

The CDR3: CASSAVRGGRTQYF. CDR3 DNA sequence: TGTGCCAGCAGTGCCGTGCGGGGGGGCCGAACCCAGTACTTC. V is TRBV6-1 and J is TRBJ2-5, with TRBD2 identical over 9 bases. V dropped 4 bases and J dropped 8; count of bases not matched to a gene: 8. CDR1 MNHNS and CDR2 SASEGT come from the germline V gene. The CDR3 spans 14 residues.

This clonotype was seen at least ten times. At one boundary the junction diverges from the germline segment, which might be a read error. The rearrangement uses TRBV6-4 and TRBJ2-1; 7 bases are a match to TRBD2. Germline lookup yields CDR1 MRHNA and CDR2 SNTAGT. The CDR3 is 17 residues long. CDR3 protein: CTTPTVGEGLRSNEQFF. The CDR3 DNA follows: TGCACCACCCCGACAGTGGGAGAGGGACTACGAAGCAATGAGCAGTTCTTC.

Many counts were recorded for this clonotype. As DNA, the CDR3 is TGTGCCAGCAGCCAAGCCCACGGGACTAATGAAAAACTGTTTTTT. Amino acid sequence: CASSQAHGTNEKLFF. This chain uses TRBV4-2 with TRBJ1-4; D not resolved. V lost 1 base and J 2 bases, leaving 8 bases between the germline ends. Germline-derived CDR1 and CDR2 are LGHNA and YNFKEQ. This CDR3 comprises 15 residues.

By proportion, this clonotype is medium-sized. The chain links TRBV20-1 to TRBJ1-3; tentatively, D is TRBD1 (5 bases). The CDR3 spans 18 residues. Germline-derived CDR1 and CDR2 are DFQATT and SNEGSKA (reference sequence). The V gene lost 3 bases and the J gene lost 0 bases, with 21 bases spanning the gap. The CDR3: CSASPPWGSHLSGNTIYF. Here the CDR3 DNA reads TGCAGTGCTAGCCCCCCCTGGGGCAGTCACCTCTCTGGAAACACCATATATTTT.

At least ten counts were recorded for this clonotype. This chain joins TRBV5-1 and TRBJ1-1; the D gene is possibly TRBD1 (5 bases). V was clipped by 4 bases and J by 4 bases, with 14 bases between them. CDR1 and CDR2 from the germline V gene are SGHRS and YFSETQ. CDR3 length: 14 amino acids. The CDR3 region is CASSPLLDSTEAFF. Here the CDR3 DNA reads TGCGCCAGCAGCCCCCTACTCGACAGCACTGAAGCTTTCTTT.

This chain connects TRBV2 to TRBJ2-1; D unclear. This CDR3 has 11 amino acids. The V gene's germline CDR1 is SNHLY and CDR2 FYNNEI. V was cut by 4 bases and J by 2 bases, with 0 bases left in between. The CDR3 protein is CASSAYNEQFF. The CDR3 coding sequence is TGTGCCAGCAGTGCCTACAATGAGCAGTTCTTC. Together with reference TRBV2 and TRBJ2-1, the CDR3 gives the full variable domain: EPEVTQTPSHQVTQMGQEVILRCVPISNHLYFYWYRQILGQKVEFLVSFYNNEISEKSEIFDDQFSVERPDGSNFTLKIRSTKLEDSAMYFCASSAYNEQFFGPGTRLTVL.

This clonotype was seen at least ten times. CDR3 DNA sequence: TGTGCCAGCAGCAAACGACAGAAGAACACTGAAGCTTTCTTT. Translation: CASSKRQKNTEAFF. The V and J genes are TRBV21-1 and TRBJ1-1; the table's D call TRBD1 went unverified against the DNA. TRBV21-1 is listed as a pseudogene. This CDR3 spans 14 amino acids.